The clone carrying this TCR beta chain was seen many times. Its antigen is currently unknown. These data belong to a study of CD8+CD57+ T cells in acquired aplastic anemia. About the study: The DNA of sorted CD4+ and CD8+ cells averaged approximately 3.2 ug. Whole-study results and caveats: Common to patients and controls were roughly 30 CD8+ CDR3 sequences.

The TCR beta profiling, which covered VDJ combination and CDR3 sequence, was carried out using genomic DNA as the template. Via MiXCR, TCRdb re-called the reads, giving one row per CDR3 protein. The sample lists 200,000 or so distinct CDR3 sequences; 40% to 60% were seen once. The CDR3 has 11 residues. Between the trimmed V and J ends, which lost 8 bases and 9 bases, there was a span of 11 bases. Sequencing was done on patients that had shown CD8+CD57+ cell expansion by flow cytometry. Every patient was diagnosed with severe acquired aplastic anemia. Patients were treatment-naive when blood was sampled.

The clonotype was recovered from a human donor with aplastic anemia. The chain employs TRBV12-3 or TRBV12-4 and TRBJ2-1, with D possibly matching TRBD2 (6 bases). Material: sorted CD4+, CD8+, or CD8+CD57+ T cells (not recorded which) from PBMCs. DNA of the CDR3: TGTGCCAGCCGGGGGAGCGGTGAGCAGTTCTTC. Translation gives CASRGSGEQFF.